This T cell receptor beta chain comes out of a study of T cells after yellow fever vaccination. Study overall: Preparation used SMART-Seq v4 Ultra Low Input for the low-cell-number fractions.

5'RACE template switching produced TCR cDNA carrying a universal primer site and UMIs. TCRdb recomputed calls from the 5' RACE reads with MiXCR, one row per CDR3 protein. The sample records some 400,000 distinct CDR3 sequences, about 19% being singletons. Points from the study as a whole: Overall, a small share of clonotypes was seen in both CD4 and CD8 compartments.

Remarks on this clonotype: Its antigen is undetermined.

This CDR3 contains 15 residues. The V end was cut by 3 bases, the J end by 7 bases, with 21 bases between. Germline CDR1 and CDR2: SQVTM and ANQGSEA. The receptor was derived from a young man who received the YFV17D yellow fever vaccine. This chain links TRBV29-1 with TRBJ1-2; unclear D gene. The sample here was PBMCs, taken before the yellow fever booster vaccination. Here the CDR3 reads CSVDSVFGLGSGYTF. In nucleotides, the CDR3 is TGCAGCGTTGATTCCGTATTCGGGCTTGGGTCTGGCTACACCTTC.